This is a list of T cell receptor beta chains from one sample in a study of blood T cell repertoires in COVID-19. Measured with immunoSEQ multiplex PCR; TCRdb has only the in-frame clones, and not every one. This repertoire shows roughly 290,000 clones, 70% to 90% found once; its top ten account for about 2%. Sequenced: PBMCs or T cells enriched from blood (not recorded which). The receptors derive from a young man who had recovered from COVID-19. Both conserved end residues are part of each CDR3. The order of the fields is V gene, J gene, D gene, clone size, CDR3 DNA, CDR3 protein. A D gene is named only where the DNA matches it firmly. Rows may omit the clone size; those that give it use once, few, many or a size class.

v_gene: TRBV19
j_gene: TRBJ2-1
d_gene: TRBD2
abundance: -
CDR3nt: TGTGCCAGTAGTAGCTCAGGGACTATGGGCAATGAGCAGTTCTTC
CDR3aa: CASSSSGTMGNEQFF

v_gene: TRBV6-2/TRBV6-3
j_gene: TRBJ1-2
d_gene: -
abundance: -
CDR3nt: TGTGCCAGCAGTTACTCGGGGCGAAAGTACACCTTC
CDR3aa: CASSYSGRKYTF

v_gene: TRBV19
j_gene: TRBJ1-1
d_gene: -
abundance: -
CDR3nt: TGTGCCAGTAGTATTCAGGGTCTCACTGAAGCTTTCTTT
CDR3aa: CASSIQGLTEAFF

v_gene: TRBV29-1
j_gene: TRBJ1-2
d_gene: TRBD1
abundance: -
CDR3nt: TGCAGCGTTGAATTAGGGACAGGGCTCCATGGCTACACCTTC
CDR3aa: CSVELGTGLHGYTF

v_gene: TRBV9
j_gene: TRBJ1-2
d_gene: TRBD1
abundance: -
CDR3nt: TGTGCCAGCAGCGCAAATGAGGGGGCATCGACTAACTATGGCTACACCTTC
CDR3aa: CASSANEGASTNYGYTF

v_gene: TRBV6-2/TRBV6-3
j_gene: TRBJ2-7
d_gene: -
abundance: -
CDR3nt: TGTGCCAGCAGTAGGGGGGGGGACCTCTACGAGCAGTACTTC
CDR3aa: CASSRGGDLYEQYF

v_gene: TRBV15
j_gene: TRBJ1-1
d_gene: TRBD1
abundance: -
CDR3nt: TGTGCCACCAGCAGAGATCCCCCGACAGGGGGCAAATACACTGAAGCTTTCTTT
CDR3aa: CATSRDPPTGGKYTEAFF

v_gene: TRBV7-9
j_gene: TRBJ2-7
d_gene: TRBD1
abundance: many
CDR3nt: TGTGCCAGCAGCCGGCAAGGGACAGGTGGTACCTACGAGCAGTACTTC
CDR3aa: CASSRQGTGGTYEQYF

v_gene: TRBV6-1
j_gene: TRBJ1-1
d_gene: -
abundance: -
CDR3nt: TGTGCCAGCAGTGAAGCTCTACCGAGGGACACTGAAGCTTTCTTT
CDR3aa: CASSEALPRDTEAFF

v_gene: TRBV11-2
j_gene: TRBJ2-3
d_gene: TRBD1
abundance: -
CDR3nt: TGTGCCAGCAGCTCGTACAGGGGGCGAGCAGATACGCAGTATTTT
CDR3aa: CASSSYRGRADTQYF

v_gene: TRBV2
j_gene: TRBJ2-1
d_gene: -
abundance: -
CDR3nt: TGTGCCAGCAGCGCTTCCGGACAGCCCTACAATGAGCAGTTCTTC
CDR3aa: CASSASGQPYNEQFF

v_gene: TRBV10-3
j_gene: TRBJ1-2
d_gene: TRBD1
abundance: -
CDR3nt: TGTGCCATCAGATCGCAACAGGGGAAGGACTATGGCTACACCTTC
CDR3aa: CAIRSQQGKDYGYTF

v_gene: TRBV2
j_gene: TRBJ1-3
d_gene: -
abundance: -
CDR3nt: TGTGCCAGCAGTGAACAGGGACAAGGAAACACCATATATTTT
CDR3aa: CASSEQGQGNTIYF

v_gene: TRBV5-1
j_gene: TRBJ1-4
d_gene: TRBD1
abundance: -
CDR3nt: TGCGCCAGCAGCTTCATACAGGGGGCGGGTAATGAAAAACTGTTTTTT
CDR3aa: CASSFIQGAGNEKLFF

v_gene: TRBV14
j_gene: TRBJ1-5
d_gene: TRBD1
abundance: -
CDR3nt: TGTGCCAGCAGCCTCGGACAGGGAGGGGGTCAGCCCCAGCATTTT
CDR3aa: CASSLGQGGGQPQHF

v_gene: TRBV20-1
j_gene: TRBJ1-2
d_gene: -
abundance: -
CDR3nt: TGCAGTGCTAGATGGGCGGGCGGCTACACCTTC
CDR3aa: CSARWAGGYTF

v_gene: TRBV5-1
j_gene: TRBJ2-1
d_gene: TRBD1
abundance: -
CDR3nt: TGCGCCAGCAGCGATGCTGGACAGGGATTTCATGAGCAGTTCTTC
CDR3aa: CASSDAGQGFHEQFF

v_gene: TRBV4-1
j_gene: TRBJ2-3
d_gene: TRBD1
abundance: -
CDR3nt: TGCGCCAGCAGCCAACACGGACAGGGCACAGATACGCAGTATTTT
CDR3aa: CASSQHGQGTDTQYF

v_gene: TRBV7-9
j_gene: TRBJ1-3
d_gene: -
abundance: few
CDR3nt: TGTGCCAGCAGCTTAAGCATCTCTGGAAACACCATATATTTT
CDR3aa: CASSLSISGNTIYF

v_gene: TRBV21-1
j_gene: TRBJ2-7
d_gene: -
abundance: -
CDR3nt: TGTGCCAGCAGCAAAAGACCTCAGGGGGAGAGCCCGACCGCTACCTACGAGCAGTACTTC
CDR3aa: CASSKRPQGESPTATYEQYF

v_gene: TRBV9
j_gene: TRBJ2-7
d_gene: -
abundance: -
CDR3nt: TGTGCCAGCAGCCCCAATTCCTACGAGCAGTACTTC
CDR3aa: CASSPNSYEQYF

v_gene: TRBV25-1
j_gene: TRBJ2-1
d_gene: -
abundance: -
CDR3nt: TGTGCCAGCAGTGAATGGGGGGTCTACAATGAGCAGTTCTTC
CDR3aa: CASSEWGVYNEQFF

v_gene: TRBV6-5
j_gene: TRBJ1-2
d_gene: TRBD1
abundance: once
CDR3nt: TGTGCCAGCAGTAAACTTCAGGGGGCCTATGGCTACACCTTC
CDR3aa: CASSKLQGAYGYTF

v_gene: TRBV9
j_gene: TRBJ2-6
d_gene: TRBD1
abundance: -
CDR3nt: TGTGCCAGCAGCGTAGCAGGACAGGGGCCTGGGGCCAACGTCCTGACTTTC
CDR3aa: CASSVAGQGPGANVLTF

v_gene: TRBV10-3
j_gene: TRBJ1-2
d_gene: -
abundance: -
CDR3nt: TGTGCCAGCGGACGACCCGACAGCAACTATGGCTACACCTTC
CDR3aa: CASGRPDSNYGYTF

v_gene: TRBV29-1
j_gene: TRBJ1-1
d_gene: -
abundance: -
CDR3nt: TGCAGCGTCCAGCAGGGGATGGACACTGAAGCTTTCTTT
CDR3aa: CSVQQGMDTEAFF

v_gene: TRBV3-1/TRBV3-2
j_gene: TRBJ2-3
d_gene: TRBD1
abundance: -
CDR3nt: TGTGCCAGCAGCCACCAGGGACAGGGTGGCGCAGATACGCAGTATTTT
CDR3aa: CASSHQGQGGADTQYF

v_gene: TRBV11-1
j_gene: TRBJ1-5
d_gene: -
abundance: -
CDR3nt: TGTGCCAGCAGCCTCCGTACTAATCAGCCCCAGCATTTT
CDR3aa: CASSLRTNQPQHF

v_gene: TRBV6-2/TRBV6-3
j_gene: TRBJ2-7
d_gene: -
abundance: -
CDR3nt: TGTGCCAGCAGTAATCGATTCGGGGGAAGCTCCTACGAGCAGTACTTC
CDR3aa: CASSNRFGGSSYEQYF

v_gene: TRBV9
j_gene: TRBJ2-5
d_gene: -
abundance: -
CDR3nt: TGTGCCAGCAGCTTAGGAGGATCTCCGACCCAAGAGACCCAGTACTTC
CDR3aa: CASSLGGSPTQETQYF

v_gene: TRBV6-1
j_gene: TRBJ1-3
d_gene: -
abundance: -
CDR3nt: TGTGCCAGCAGTGCCCGAACAGGCGCGGGGTCTGGAAACACCATATATTTT
CDR3aa: CASSARTGAGSGNTIYF

v_gene: TRBV9
j_gene: TRBJ1-3
d_gene: TRBD1
abundance: -
CDR3nt: TGTGCCAGCAGCCCTAACAGGGGGGCTGGAAACACCATATATTTT
CDR3aa: CASSPNRGAGNTIYF

v_gene: TRBV6-5
j_gene: TRBJ1-2
d_gene: -
abundance: -
CDR3nt: TGTGCCAGCAGTTTACAGGGTCGTACGGGGGGCTACACCTTC
CDR3aa: CASSLQGRTGGYTF

v_gene: TRBV19
j_gene: TRBJ2-3
d_gene: -
abundance: -
CDR3nt: TGTGCCAGTAGTGATCGGGGGGCGAGCACAGATACGCAGTATTTT
CDR3aa: CASSDRGASTDTQYF

v_gene: TRBV7-6
j_gene: TRBJ1-2
d_gene: TRBD1
abundance: -
CDR3nt: TGTGCCAGCAGCTTGACCAGGGGGAATGGCTACACCTTC
CDR3aa: CASSLTRGNGYTF

v_gene: TRBV10-3
j_gene: TRBJ1-1
d_gene: TRBD1
abundance: -
CDR3nt: TGTGCCATCTGGGACAGGAGAACTGAAGCTTTCTTT
CDR3aa: CAIWDRRTEAFF

v_gene: TRBV11-2
j_gene: TRBJ2-1
d_gene: TRBD2
abundance: -
CDR3nt: TGTGCCAGCGTAGGGAGACTAGCGGGGGGACGCTCCTACAATGAGCAGTTCTTC
CDR3aa: CASVGRLAGGRSYNEQFF

v_gene: TRBV7-2
j_gene: TRBJ2-5
d_gene: TRBD2
abundance: few
CDR3nt: TGTGCCAGCAGCTTGACCCGCGGGGGGGCCTCAGAGACCCAGTACTTC
CDR3aa: CASSLTRGGASETQYF

v_gene: TRBV9
j_gene: TRBJ1-3
d_gene: -
abundance: -
CDR3nt: TGTGCCAGCAGCGCATCGTTGGTGGCTGCCGGAAACACCATATATTTT
CDR3aa: CASSASLVAAGNTIYF

v_gene: TRBV5-4
j_gene: TRBJ1-1
d_gene: TRBD1
abundance: -
CDR3nt: TGTGCCAGCAGCTTGGCCGGGACAGGGCGTTTCACTGAAGCTTTCTTT
CDR3aa: CASSLAGTGRFTEAFF

v_gene: TRBV3-1/TRBV3-2
j_gene: TRBJ1-1
d_gene: -
abundance: once
CDR3nt: TGTGCCAGCAGCCAATACCAGTACACTGAAGCTTTCTTT
CDR3aa: CASSQYQYTEAFF

v_gene: TRBV6-6
j_gene: TRBJ1-2
d_gene: TRBD1
abundance: -
CDR3nt: TGTGCCAGCACCCCCGGGACAGGGGACTATGGCTACACCTTC
CDR3aa: CASTPGTGDYGYTF

v_gene: TRBV5-1
j_gene: TRBJ2-7
d_gene: -
abundance: -
CDR3nt: TGCGCCAGCAGCCCCCAGGGGAGTGGCGAGCAGTACTTC
CDR3aa: CASSPQGSGEQYF

v_gene: TRBV7-2
j_gene: TRBJ1-4
d_gene: TRBD1
abundance: -
CDR3nt: TGTGCCAGCAGGAGGGGACAGACTTCAACTAATGAAAAACTGTTTTTT
CDR3aa: CASRRGQTSTNEKLFF

v_gene: TRBV7-2
j_gene: TRBJ2-1
d_gene: TRBD2
abundance: -
CDR3nt: TGTGCCAGCAGCCCTAGAGGCACTAGCGGGGTTGAGCAGTTCTTC
CDR3aa: CASSPRGTSGVEQFF

v_gene: TRBV11-1
j_gene: TRBJ2-2
d_gene: TRBD1
abundance: -
CDR3nt: TGTGCCAGCAGATTCGACAGGGGGAATGGGGAGCTGTTTTTT
CDR3aa: CASRFDRGNGELFF

v_gene: TRBV25-1
j_gene: TRBJ2-5
d_gene: -
abundance: -
CDR3nt: TGTGCCAGCAATGAAGGACGGGGAACGTACCAAGAGACCCAGTACTTC
CDR3aa: CASNEGRGTYQETQYF

v_gene: TRBV19
j_gene: TRBJ1-1
d_gene: -
abundance: once
CDR3nt: TGTGCCAGTAGTTGGCGGGGGGACACTGAAGCTTTCTTT
CDR3aa: CASSWRGDTEAFF